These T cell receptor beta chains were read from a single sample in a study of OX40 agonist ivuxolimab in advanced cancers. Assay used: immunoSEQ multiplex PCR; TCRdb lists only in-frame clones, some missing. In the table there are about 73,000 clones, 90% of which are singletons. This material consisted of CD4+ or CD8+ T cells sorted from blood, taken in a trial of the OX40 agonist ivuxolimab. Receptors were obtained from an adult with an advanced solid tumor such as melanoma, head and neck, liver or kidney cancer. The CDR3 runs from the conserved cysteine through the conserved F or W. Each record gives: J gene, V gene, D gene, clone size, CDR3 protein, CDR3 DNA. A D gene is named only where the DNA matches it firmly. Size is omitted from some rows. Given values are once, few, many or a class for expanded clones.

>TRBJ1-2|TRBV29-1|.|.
CSVEDKGNYGYTF
TGCAGCGTTGAAGATAAGGGCAACTATGGCTACACCTTC
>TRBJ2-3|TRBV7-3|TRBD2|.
CASSRLADTDTQYF
TGTGCCAGCAGTCGACTAGCGGATACAGATACGCAGTATTTT
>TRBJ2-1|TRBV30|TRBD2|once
CAWSVRTSGNEQFF
TGTGCCTGGAGTGTACGGACTAGCGGGAATGAGCAGTTCTTC
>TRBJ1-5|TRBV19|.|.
CASSIGAGTGQPQHF
TGTGCCAGTAGTATTGGGGCGGGGACCGGACAGCCCCAGCATTTT
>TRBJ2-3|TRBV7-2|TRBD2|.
CASSRGLAGDTQYF
TGTGCCAGCAGTCGGGGACTAGCGGGAGATACGCAGTATTTT
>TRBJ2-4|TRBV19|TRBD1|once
CASSTSQGAQNIQYF
TGTGCCAGTAGTACCTCACAGGGGGCCCAAAACATTCAGTACTTC
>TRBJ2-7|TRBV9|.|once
CASSRGGISGYEQYF
TGTGCCAGCTCGAGGGGAGGAATTTCGGGGTACGAGCAGTACTTC
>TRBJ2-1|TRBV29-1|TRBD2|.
CSVVSGGYGGRALNEQFF
TGCAGCGTTGTAAGTGGGGGGTATGGCGGGAGGGCCCTCAATGAGCAGTTCTTC
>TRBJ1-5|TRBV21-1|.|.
CASTIAAYSNQPQHF
TGTGCCAGCACCATTGCAGCCTATAGCAATCAGCCCCAGCATTTT
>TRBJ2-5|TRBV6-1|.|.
CASSDSRARETQYF
TGTGCCAGCAGTGACTCCCGGGCCAGGGAGACCCAGTACTTC
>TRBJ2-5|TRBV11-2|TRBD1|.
CASSLEGQNQYF
TGTGCCAGCAGCTTAGAGGGACAGAATCAGTACTTC
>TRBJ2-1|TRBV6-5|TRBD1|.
CASSSAGTGGLNEQFF
TGTGCCAGCAGTTCCGCCGGGACAGGGGGCTTGAATGAGCAGTTCTTC
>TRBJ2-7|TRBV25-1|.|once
CASTTTGYEQYF
TGTGCCAGCACCACCACGGGCTACGAGCAGTACTTC
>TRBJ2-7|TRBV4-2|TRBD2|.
CASAISRIRGGSYEQYF
TGTGCCAGCGCAATAAGCCGGATACGGGGGGGCTCCTACGAGCAGTACTTC
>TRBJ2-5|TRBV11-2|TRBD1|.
CASSSRDRNVETQYF
TGTGCCAGCAGCTCGAGGGACAGGAATGTAGAGACCCAGTACTTC
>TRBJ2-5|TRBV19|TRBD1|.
CASRTTGVRETQYF
TGTGCCAGTAGAACAACAGGGGTTCGGGAGACCCAGTACTTC
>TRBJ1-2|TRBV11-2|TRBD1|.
CASSPRTGSHYGYTF
TGTGCCAGCAGCCCCAGGACAGGTTCCCACTATGGCTACACCTTC
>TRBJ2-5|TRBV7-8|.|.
CASSLDVTQYF
TGTGCCAGCAGCCTGGATGTGACCCAGTACTTC
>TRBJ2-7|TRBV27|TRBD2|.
CASSFSSGSLYEQYF
TGTGCCAGCAGTTTCTCTAGCGGGAGTCTCTACGAGCAGTACTTC
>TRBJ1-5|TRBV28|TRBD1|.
CASLVGQGGNQPQHF
TGTGCCAGCCTCGTTGGACAGGGTGGCAATCAGCCCCAGCATTTT
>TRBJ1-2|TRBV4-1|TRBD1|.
CASSPVTGIYGYTF
TGCGCCAGCAGCCCTGTGACAGGGATCTATGGCTACACCTTC
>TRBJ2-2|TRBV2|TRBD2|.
CASSESGRNTGELFF
TGTGCCAGCAGTGAGAGCGGGAGGAACACCGGGGAGCTGTTTTTT
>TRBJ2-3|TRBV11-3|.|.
CASSHSGLITDTQYF
TGTGCCAGCAGCCACTCGGGACTTATCACAGATACGCAGTATTTT
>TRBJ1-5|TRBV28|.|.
CASSLVGPNQPQHF
TGTGCCAGCAGTTTGGTCGGGCCGAATCAGCCCCAGCATTTT
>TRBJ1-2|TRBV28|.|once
CASEGSVGYTF
TGTGCCAGCGAAGGCTCGGTTGGCTACACCTTC
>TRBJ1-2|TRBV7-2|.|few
CASSSMRETVYGYTF
TGTGCCAGCAGCTCGATGAGGGAAACCGTCTATGGCTACACCTTC
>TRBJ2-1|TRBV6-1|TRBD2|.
CASSDQAGEAHNEQFF
TGTGCCAGCAGTGACCAAGCGGGAGAGGCCCACAATGAGCAGTTCTTC
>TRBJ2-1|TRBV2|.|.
CASSVEEQFF
TGTGCCAGCAGTGTGGAGGAGCAGTTCTTC
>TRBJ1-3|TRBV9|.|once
CASSALGTGNTIYF
TGTGCCAGCAGCGCCTTAGGGACAGGAAACACCATATATTTT
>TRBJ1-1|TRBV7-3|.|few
CASSPSGIGEAFF
TGTGCCAGCAGCCCCTCGGGAATAGGTGAAGCTTTCTTT
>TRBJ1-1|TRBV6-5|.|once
CASSTSPTEAFF
TGTGCCAGCAGTACCAGTCCCACTGAAGCTTTCTTT
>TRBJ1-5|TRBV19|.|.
CASKGSRFNQPQHF
TGTGCCAGTAAGGGGAGCAGGTTTAATCAGCCCCAGCATTTT
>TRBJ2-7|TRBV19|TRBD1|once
CASKGQGPYEQYF
TGTGCCAGTAAGGGACAGGGTCCCTACGAGCAGTACTTC
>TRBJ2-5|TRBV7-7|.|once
CASSSDLGETQYF
TGTGCTAGCAGCTCCGACTTGGGAGAGACCCAGTACTTC
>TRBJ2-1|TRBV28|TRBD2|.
CASSSQLGAGPKFF
TGTGCCAGCAGTTCCCAACTGGGAGCGGGGCCTAAGTTCTTC
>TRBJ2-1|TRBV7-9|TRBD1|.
CASSFDRGEFDEQFF
TGTGCCAGCAGCTTTGACAGGGGTGAGTTTGATGAGCAGTTCTTC
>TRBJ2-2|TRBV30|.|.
CAWEAAVNTGELFF
TGTGCCTGGGAGGCGGCAGTCAACACCGGGGAGCTGTTTTTT
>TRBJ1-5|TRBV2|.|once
CASNNQLDQPQHF
TGTGCCAGCAATAACCAGCTTGATCAGCCCCAGCATTTT
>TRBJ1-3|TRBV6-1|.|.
CASSVSQAYSGNTIYF
TGTGCCAGCAGTGTCTCACAGGCTTACTCTGGAAACACCATATATTTT
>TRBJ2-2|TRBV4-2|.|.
CASSQGLDEGGSTGELFF
TGTGCCAGCAGCCAAGGTCTGGACGAGGGAGGTTCCACCGGGGAGCTGTTTTTT
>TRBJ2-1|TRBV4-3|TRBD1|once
CASSYRGLSSGEQFF
TGCGCCAGCAGTTACAGGGGTCTTTCCTCGGGCGAGCAGTTCTTC
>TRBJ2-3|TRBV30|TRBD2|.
CAWSVGRTSGRSRPTDTQYF
TGTGCCTGGAGTGTAGGTCGAACTAGCGGGCGGTCCCGACCCACAGATACGCAGTATTTT
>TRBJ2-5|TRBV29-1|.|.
CSVAISAETQYF
TGCAGCGTTGCGATTTCAGCGGAGACCCAGTACTTC
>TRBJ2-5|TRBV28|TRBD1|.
CASSFSTGELQETQYF
TGTGCCAGCAGTTTTAGTACAGGGGAGCTCCAAGAGACCCAGTACTTC
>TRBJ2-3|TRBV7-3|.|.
CASSSLTQVPDTQYF
TGTGCCAGCAGCTCGCTCACGCAGGTTCCAGATACGCAGTATTTT
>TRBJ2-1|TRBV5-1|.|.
CASSLGTAYNEQFF
TGCGCCAGCAGCTTGGGGACAGCCTACAATGAGCAGTTCTTC
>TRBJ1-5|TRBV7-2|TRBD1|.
CASSPEGGTGRNQPQHF
TGTGCCAGCAGCCCCGAGGGGGGGACAGGGAGGAATCAGCCCCAGCATTTT
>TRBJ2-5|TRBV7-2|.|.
CASSPSWQVGQYF
TGTGCCAGCAGCCCCTCTTGGCAAGTGGGCCAGTACTTC
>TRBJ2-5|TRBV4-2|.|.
CASSQETVGQETQYF
TGTGCCAGCAGCCAAGAGACGGTGGGGCAAGAGACCCAGTACTTC
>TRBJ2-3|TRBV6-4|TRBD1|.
CASKPGQNTDTQYF
TGTGCCAGCAAACCGGGACAGAACACAGATACGCAGTATTTT
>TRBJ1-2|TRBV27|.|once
CASSLFPPTGPNYGYTF
TGTGCCAGCAGTTTATTCCCCCCCACAGGACCCAACTATGGCTACACCTTC
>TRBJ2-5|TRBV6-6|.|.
CASSYSDETQYF
TGTGCCAGCAGTTACTCTGACGAGACCCAGTACTTC
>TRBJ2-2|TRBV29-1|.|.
CSVGPHTGELFF
TGCAGCGTTGGACCTCACACCGGGGAGCTGTTTTTT